This section outlines one T cell receptor (beta chain) sequence together with its context. The ends lost 5 bases at V and 3 bases at J; junction bases unmatched: 9. Germline-derived CDR1 and CDR2 are SGHTA and FQGNSA. The CDR3 has 15 amino acids. TCRdb's copy holds only in-frame clones and misses some; the assay was immunoSEQ multiplex PCR. Of approximately 400,000 clones listed, around 89% are singletons. The data derive from a study of blood T cell repertoires in COVID-19. The sequence was obtained from a middle-aged man with acute or convalescent COVID-19. The chain carries TRBV7-2 and TRBJ2-5, with 7 bases fitting TRBD1. The sequenced material came from peripheral blood. This chain's CDR3 is CASSVAGTAKETQYF. The CDR3 region has the DNA TGTGCCAGCAGCGTCGCCGGGACAGCTAAAGAGACCCAGTACTTC.